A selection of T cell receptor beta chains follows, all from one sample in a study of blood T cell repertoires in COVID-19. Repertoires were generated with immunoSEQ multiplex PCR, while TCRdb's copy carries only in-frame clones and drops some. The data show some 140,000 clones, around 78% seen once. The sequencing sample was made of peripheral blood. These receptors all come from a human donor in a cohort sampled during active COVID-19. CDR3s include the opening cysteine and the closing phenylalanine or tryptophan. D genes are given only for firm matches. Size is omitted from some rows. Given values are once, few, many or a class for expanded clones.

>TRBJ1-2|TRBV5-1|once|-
CASSPAGWDYGYTF
TGCGCCAGCAGCCCGGCGGGGTGGGACTATGGCTACACCTTC
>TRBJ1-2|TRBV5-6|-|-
CASSLPSNYGYTF
TGTGCCAGCAGCTTGCCCTCTAACTATGGCTACACCTTC
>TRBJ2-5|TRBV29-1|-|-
CSGLTYEETQYF
TGCAGCGGCTTGACATACGAAGAGACCCAGTACTTC
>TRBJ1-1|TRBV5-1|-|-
CASSLSGTHTEAFF
TGCGCCAGCAGCTTGTCAGGAACACACACTGAAGCTTTCTTT
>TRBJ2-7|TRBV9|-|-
CASSESGGRSSYEQYF
TGTGCCAGCAGCGAATCAGGGGGGCGCAGCTCCTACGAGCAGTACTTC
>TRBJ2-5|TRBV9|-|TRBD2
CASSARSSGEETQYF
TGTGCCAGCAGCGCCAGGAGTAGCGGGGAAGAGACCCAGTACTTC
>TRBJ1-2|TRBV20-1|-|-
CSASQIRGGINYGYTF
TGCAGTGCTAGTCAAATTCGGGGGGGGATAAACTATGGCTACACCTTC
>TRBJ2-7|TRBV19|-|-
CASSMVGGVVEQYF
TGTGCCAGTAGTATGGTCGGAGGGGTGGTCGAGCAGTACTTC
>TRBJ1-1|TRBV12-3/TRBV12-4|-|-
CASSLRRTEAFF
TGTGCCAGCAGTTTACGGAGAACTGAAGCTTTCTTT
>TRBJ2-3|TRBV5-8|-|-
CASSPRYLAGDTQYF
TGTGCCAGCAGCCCGAGGTACCTCGCGGGGGATACGCAGTATTTT
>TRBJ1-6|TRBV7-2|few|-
CASSLETGADSPLHF
TGTGCCAGCAGCTTAGAGACAGGAGCGGATTCACCCCTCCACTTT
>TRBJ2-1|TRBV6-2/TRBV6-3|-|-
CASSFAHRGSEQFF
TGTGCCAGCAGCTTTGCGCATCGGGGGAGTGAGCAGTTCTTC
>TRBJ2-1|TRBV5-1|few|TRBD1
CASSLGDREQFF
TGCGCCAGCAGCTTGGGGGACAGGGAGCAGTTCTTC
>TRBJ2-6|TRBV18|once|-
CASSPSLRVSGANVLTF
TGTGCCAGCTCACCGTCTCTCAGGGTCTCTGGGGCCAACGTCCTGACTTTC
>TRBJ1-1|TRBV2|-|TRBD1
CASSRQGGDTEAFF
TGTGCCAGCAGTCGACAGGGTGGGGACACTGAAGCTTTCTTT
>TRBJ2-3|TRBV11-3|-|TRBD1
CASSNGQGTDTQYF
TGTGCCAGCAGCAACGGACAGGGGACAGATACGCAGTATTTT